This record concerns one T cell receptor (beta chain) sequence. This sample stems from a study of cytomegalovirus exposure and HLA in healthy donors. V was trimmed by 1 base and J by 0 bases, leaving 15 bases between them. Germline values: CDR1 SGHTA, CDR2 FQGNSA. The CDR3 covers 17 residues. In the PCR, 60 Vbeta and 13 Jbeta primers were used. Sequenced by immunoSEQ multiplex PCR; TCRdb stores in-frame clones only, minus some. The sample is made up of 100,000 to 150,000 clones, and the top ten hold about 2.7% of it. Sequences were obtained from PBMCs. The chain couples TRBV7-2 to TRBJ1-1, with no clear D. The receptor's source is a man aged 25 to 40 in good health and CMV-seronegative. The CDR3 here is CASSLGGWRTMNTEAFF. CDR3 nucleotide sequence: TGTGCCAGCAGCTTAGGGGGTTGGAGGACCATGAACACTGAAGCTTTCTTT.